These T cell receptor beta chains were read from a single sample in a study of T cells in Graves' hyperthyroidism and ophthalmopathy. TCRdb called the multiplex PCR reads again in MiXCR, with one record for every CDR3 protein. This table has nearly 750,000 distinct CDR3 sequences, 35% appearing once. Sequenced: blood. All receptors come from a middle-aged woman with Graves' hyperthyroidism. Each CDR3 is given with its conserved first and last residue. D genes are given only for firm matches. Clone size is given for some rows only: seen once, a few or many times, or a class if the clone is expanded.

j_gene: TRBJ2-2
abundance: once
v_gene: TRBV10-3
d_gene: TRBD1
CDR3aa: CAIRKHRDRDGELFF
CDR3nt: TGTGCCATCAGGAAGCACCGGGACAGGGACGGGGAGCTGTTTTTT

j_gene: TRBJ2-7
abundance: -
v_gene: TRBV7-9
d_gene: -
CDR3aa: CASSLVGGKLAYEQYF
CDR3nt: TGTGCCAGCAGCTTAGTCGGTGGAAAACTAGCCTACGAGCAGTACTTC

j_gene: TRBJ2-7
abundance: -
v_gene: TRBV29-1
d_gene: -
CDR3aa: CSVAWAYEQYF
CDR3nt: TGCAGCGTTGCTTGGGCTTACGAGCAGTACTTC

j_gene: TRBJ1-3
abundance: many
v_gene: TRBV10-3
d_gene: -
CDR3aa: CAIIGSGNTIYF
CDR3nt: TGTGCCATCATCGGGTCTGGAAACACCATATATTTT

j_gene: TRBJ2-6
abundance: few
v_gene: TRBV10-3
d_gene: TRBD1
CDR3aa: CAISPGQNEAF
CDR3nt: TGTGCCATCAGCCCGGGACAGAATGAAGCTTTC

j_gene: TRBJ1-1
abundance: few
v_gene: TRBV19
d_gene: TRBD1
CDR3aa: CASSRDSLNTEAFF
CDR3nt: TGTGCCAGTAGCCGGGACAGCTTGAACACTGAAGCTTTCTTT

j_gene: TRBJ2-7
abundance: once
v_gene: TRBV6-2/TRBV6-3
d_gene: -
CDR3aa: CASRQDSPNEQYF
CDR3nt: TGTGCCTCCCGCCAGGACAGCCCTAACGAGCAGTACTTC

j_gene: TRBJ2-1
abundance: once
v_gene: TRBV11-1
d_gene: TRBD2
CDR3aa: CAGGGGLYGQFF
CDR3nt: TGTGCCGGCGGGGGGGGATTATACGGGCAGTTCTTC

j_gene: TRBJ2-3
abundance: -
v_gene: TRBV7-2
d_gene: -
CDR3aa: CASSPTDYTDTQYF
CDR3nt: TGTGCCAGCAGCCCGACGGACTACACAGATACGCAGTATTTT

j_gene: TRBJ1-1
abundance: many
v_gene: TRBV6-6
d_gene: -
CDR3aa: CASSSTGAGTEAFF
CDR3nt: TGTGCCAGCAGTTCGACCGGGGCGGGCACTGAAGCTTTCTTT

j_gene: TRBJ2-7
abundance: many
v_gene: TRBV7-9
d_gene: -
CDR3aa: CASSPALAQYF
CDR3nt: TGTGCCAGCAGCCCGGCGTTGGCGCAGTACTTC

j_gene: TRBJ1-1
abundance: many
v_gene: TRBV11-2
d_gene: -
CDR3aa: CASSLEAWGGTEAFF
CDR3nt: TGTGCCAGCAGCTTAGAGGCCTGGGGAGGAACTGAAGCTTTCTTT

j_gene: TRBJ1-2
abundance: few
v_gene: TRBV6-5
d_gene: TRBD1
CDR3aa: CASSLVSGQPGYTF
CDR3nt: TGTGCCAGCAGTTTGGTATCGGGACAGCCTGGCTACACCTTC

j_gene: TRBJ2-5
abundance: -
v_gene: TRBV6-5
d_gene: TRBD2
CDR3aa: CASRGGSYDKETQYF
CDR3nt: TGTGCCAGCAGGGGGGGGTCCTACGATAAAGAGACCCAGTACTTC

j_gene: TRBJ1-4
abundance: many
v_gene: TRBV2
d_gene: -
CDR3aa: CASSDQGINEKLFF
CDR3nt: TGTGCCAGCAGTGATCAGGGGATAAATGAAAAACTGTTTTTT

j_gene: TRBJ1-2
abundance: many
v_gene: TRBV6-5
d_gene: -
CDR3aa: CASSYSGGTLYGYTF
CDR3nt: TGTGCCAGCAGTTACTCGGGGGGGACATTATATGGCTACACCTTC

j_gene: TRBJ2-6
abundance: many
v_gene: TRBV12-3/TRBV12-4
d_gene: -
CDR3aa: CASSKNSGANVLTF
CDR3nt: TGTGCCAGCAGTAAGAACTCTGGGGCCAACGTCCTGACTTTC

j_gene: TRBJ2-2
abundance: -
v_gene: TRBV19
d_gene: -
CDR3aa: CASSTGHRGTGELVF
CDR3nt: TGTGCCAGTAGTACGGGACATCGGGGCACCGGGGAGCTGGTTTTT

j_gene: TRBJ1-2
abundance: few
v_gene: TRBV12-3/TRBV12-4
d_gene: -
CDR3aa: CASSLDRQASRGYTF
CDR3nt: TGTGCCAGCAGTCTCGACAGGCAAGCGTCGAGGGGCTACACCTTC

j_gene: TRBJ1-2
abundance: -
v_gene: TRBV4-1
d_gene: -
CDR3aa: CASSQPTTGRRGYTF
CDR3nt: TGCGCCAGCAGCCAGCCTACTACAGGGCGGCGGGGCTACACCTTC

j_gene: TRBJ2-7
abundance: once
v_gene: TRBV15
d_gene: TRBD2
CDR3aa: CATSGDGDGGSYEQYF
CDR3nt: TGTGCCACCAGCGGGGACGGTGATGGCGGGAGTTACGAGCAGTACTTC

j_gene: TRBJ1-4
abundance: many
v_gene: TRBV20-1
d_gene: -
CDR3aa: CSARDMAHVFF
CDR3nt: TGCAGTGCTAGAGATATGGCACATGTGTTTTTT

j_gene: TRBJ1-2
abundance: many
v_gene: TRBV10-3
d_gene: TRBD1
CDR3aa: CAIRATGTGSHGYTF
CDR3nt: TGTGCCATCAGGGCCACCGGGACAGGGAGCCATGGCTACACCTTC

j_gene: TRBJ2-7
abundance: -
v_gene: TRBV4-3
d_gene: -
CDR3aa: CASSQDRELASSEQYF
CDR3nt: TGCGCCAGCAGCCAAGATCGGGAGTTAGCGTCAAGCGAGCAGTACTTC

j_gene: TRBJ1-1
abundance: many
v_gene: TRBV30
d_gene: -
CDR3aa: CAWTSGTVAFF
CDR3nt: TGTGCCTGGACCTCAGGGACCGTAGCTTTCTTT

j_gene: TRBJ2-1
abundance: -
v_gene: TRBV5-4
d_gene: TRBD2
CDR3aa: CASSLAGRLATNEQFF
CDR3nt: TGTGCCAGCAGCTTGGCCGGGAGACTAGCGACCAATGAGCAGTTCTTC

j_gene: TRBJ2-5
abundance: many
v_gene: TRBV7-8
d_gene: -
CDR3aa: CASSLGRLQETQYF
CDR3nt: TGTGCCAGCAGCTTAGGGCGGTTGCAAGAGACCCAGTACTTC

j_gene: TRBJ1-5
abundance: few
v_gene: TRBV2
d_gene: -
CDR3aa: CASSEDSSQASNQPQHF
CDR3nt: TGTGCCAGCAGTGAAGATAGTAGCCAGGCCTCCAATCAGCCCCAGCATTTT

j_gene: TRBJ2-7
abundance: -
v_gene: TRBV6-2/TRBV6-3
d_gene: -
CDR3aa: CASSYSSARASSYEQYF
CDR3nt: TGTGCCAGCAGTTACTCATCGGCGCGTGCTTCCTCCTACGAGCAGTACTTC

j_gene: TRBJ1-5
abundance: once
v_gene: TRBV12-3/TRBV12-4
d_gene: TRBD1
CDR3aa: CASSYVTGDFWGPQHF
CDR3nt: TGTGCCAGCAGTTACGTGACAGGGGATTTCTGGGGGCCCCAGCATTTT

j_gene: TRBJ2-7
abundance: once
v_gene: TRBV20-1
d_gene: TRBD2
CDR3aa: CSAMGLAGQYEQYF
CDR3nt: TGCAGTGCTATGGGGCTAGCGGGACAGTACGAGCAGTACTTC

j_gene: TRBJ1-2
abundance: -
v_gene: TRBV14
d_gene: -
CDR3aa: CASSQDRTPGGYTF
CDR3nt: TGTGCCAGCAGCCAAGATAGGACCCCGGGAGGCTACACCTTC

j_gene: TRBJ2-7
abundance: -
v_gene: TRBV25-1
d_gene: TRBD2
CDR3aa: CASSESSGTSNEQYF
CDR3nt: TGTGCCAGCAGTGAATCCTCCGGGACTAGCAACGAGCAGTACTTC

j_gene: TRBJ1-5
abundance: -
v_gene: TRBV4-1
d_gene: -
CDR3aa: CASSQVSQQPQHF
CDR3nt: TGCGCCAGCAGCCAAGTTAGCCAACAGCCCCAGCATTTT

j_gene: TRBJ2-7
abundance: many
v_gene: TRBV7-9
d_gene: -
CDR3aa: CASSLDWPGGAGNEQYF
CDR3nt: TGTGCCAGCAGCTTAGATTGGCCGGGGGGCGCTGGAAACGAGCAGTACTTC

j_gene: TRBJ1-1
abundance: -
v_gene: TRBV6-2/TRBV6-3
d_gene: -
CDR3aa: CASTDFSNYTEAFF
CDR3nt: TGTGCCAGCACCGACTTTTCGAATTACACTGAAGCTTTCTTT

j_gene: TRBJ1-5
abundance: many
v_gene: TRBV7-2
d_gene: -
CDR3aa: CASSSVDSAIQPQHF
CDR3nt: TGTGCCAGCAGCTCAGTGGACTCGGCCATCCAGCCCCAGCATTTT

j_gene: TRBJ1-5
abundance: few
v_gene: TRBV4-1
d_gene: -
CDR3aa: CASSQDRGYSNQPQHF
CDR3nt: TGCGCCAGCAGCCAAGACCGCGGTTATAGCAATCAGCCCCAGCATTTT

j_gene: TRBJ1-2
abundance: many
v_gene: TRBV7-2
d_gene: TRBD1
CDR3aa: CASRLTPDRDYGYTF
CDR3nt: TGTGCCAGCAGGCTAACCCCCGACAGGGACTATGGCTACACCTTC

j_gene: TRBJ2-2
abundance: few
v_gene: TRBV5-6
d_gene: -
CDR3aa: CASRPLLYNTGELFF
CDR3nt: TGTGCCAGCAGGCCTCTTCTGTACAACACCGGGGAGCTGTTTTTT

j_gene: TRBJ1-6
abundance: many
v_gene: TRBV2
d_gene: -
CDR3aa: CASSEDSNSPLHF
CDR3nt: TGTGCCAGCAGTGAGGACAGTAATTCACCCCTCCACTTT

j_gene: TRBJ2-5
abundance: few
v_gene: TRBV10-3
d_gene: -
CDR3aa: CASSMSQGGEETQYF
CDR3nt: TGTGCCAGCAGCATGTCACAGGGGGGGGAAGAGACCCAGTACTTC

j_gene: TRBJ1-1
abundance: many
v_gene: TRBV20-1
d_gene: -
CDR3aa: CSARLDRSLKSTEAFF
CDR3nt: TGCAGTGCTAGGCTAGACAGGAGTTTGAAGAGCACTGAAGCTTTCTTT

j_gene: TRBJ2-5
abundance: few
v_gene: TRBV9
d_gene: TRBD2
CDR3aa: CASSVFGGSETQYF
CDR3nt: TGTGCCAGCAGCGTATTCGGGGGGTCAGAGACCCAGTACTTC

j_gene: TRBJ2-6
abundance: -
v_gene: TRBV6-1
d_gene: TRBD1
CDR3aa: CASTQGDSGANVLTF
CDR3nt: TGTGCCAGCACCCAAGGGGACAGTGGGGCCAACGTCCTGACTTTC

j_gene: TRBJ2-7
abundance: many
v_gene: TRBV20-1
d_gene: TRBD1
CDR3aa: CSGMDRGRNEQYF
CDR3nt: TGCAGCGGTATGGACAGGGGAAGGAACGAGCAGTACTTC

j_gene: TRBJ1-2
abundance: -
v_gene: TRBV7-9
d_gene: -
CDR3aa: CASSQSSSWGGEGYTF
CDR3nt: TGCGCCAGCAGCCAGTCTTCGAGTTGGGGGGGCGAGGGCTACACCTTC

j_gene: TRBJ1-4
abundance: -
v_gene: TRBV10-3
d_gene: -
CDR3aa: CAITDIPNEKLFF
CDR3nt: TGTGCCATCACGGACATTCCTAATGAAAAACTGTTTTTT

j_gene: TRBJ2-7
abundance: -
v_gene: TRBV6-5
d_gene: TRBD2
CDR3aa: CASSSQTSGSNEQYF
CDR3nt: TGTGCCAGCAGTTCGCAGACTAGCGGGAGTAACGAGCAGTACTTC

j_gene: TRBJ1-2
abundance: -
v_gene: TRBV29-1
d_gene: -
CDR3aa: CSATGTEYGYTF
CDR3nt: TGCAGCGCCACCGGGACGGAGTATGGCTACACCTTC

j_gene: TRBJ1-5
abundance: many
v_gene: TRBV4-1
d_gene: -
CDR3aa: CASSQEGQASQPQHF
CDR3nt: TGCGCCAGCAGCCAAGAAGGGCAGGCAAGTCAGCCCCAGCATTTT

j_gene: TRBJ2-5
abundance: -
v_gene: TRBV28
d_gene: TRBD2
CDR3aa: CASTPLAGGVWETQYF
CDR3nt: TGTGCCAGCACTCCACTAGCGGGAGGAGTTTGGGAGACCCAGTACTTC

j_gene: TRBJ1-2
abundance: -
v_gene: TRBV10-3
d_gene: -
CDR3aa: CAIRGTHGYTF
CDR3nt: TGTGCCATCAGGGGAACCCATGGCTACACCTTC

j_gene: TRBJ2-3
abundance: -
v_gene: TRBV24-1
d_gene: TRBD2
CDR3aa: CATSALTSGRGTDTQYF
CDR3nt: TGTGCCACCAGTGCCTTGACTAGCGGGAGGGGCACAGATACGCAGTATTTT

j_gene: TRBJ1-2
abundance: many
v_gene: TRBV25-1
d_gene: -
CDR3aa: CASSELGEYGYTF
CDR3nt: TGTGCCAGCAGTGAATTGGGGGAATATGGCTACACCTTC

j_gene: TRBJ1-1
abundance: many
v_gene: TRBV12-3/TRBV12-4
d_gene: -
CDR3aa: CASSFSTEAFF
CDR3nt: TGTGCCAGCAGTTTCAGCACTGAAGCTTTCTTT